The entry below describes one T cell receptor (beta chain). Antigen unknown. At one of its ends the junction is not consistent with the germline gene, which may arise from a read error. The study ran its PCR with 60 Vbeta and 13 Jbeta primers. TCRdb's table, derived via immunoSEQ multiplex PCR, lists solely in-frame clones and lacks some. The profile shows approximately 77,000 clones, about three quarters of them singletons. The donors gave bone marrow, and they were healthy. There were likely unrecorded immune exposures, though donors were nominally healthy when sampled. The length of the CDR3 is 15 residues. Germline CDR1 is SEHNR and CDR2 is FQNEAQ (reference sequence). This sample is part of a study of cytomegalovirus exposure and HLA in healthy donors. Study context: The study's early data release held 80 million to 95 million unique TCRs from HLA-typed donors.

Study-wide results and limits: The only immune exposure information that was available was CMV serostatus.

The V gene is TRBV7-9, the J gene TRBJ2-7; D is perhaps TRBD2 (5 bases). The receptor's source is a male donor in good health and CMV-seropositive. The sequenced sample consisted of PBMCs. The DNA of the CDR3 is TGTTCCAGCAGCCCCCCAGCGGTTCCCCAATACGAGCAGTACTTC. As protein: CSSSPPAVPQYEQYF.